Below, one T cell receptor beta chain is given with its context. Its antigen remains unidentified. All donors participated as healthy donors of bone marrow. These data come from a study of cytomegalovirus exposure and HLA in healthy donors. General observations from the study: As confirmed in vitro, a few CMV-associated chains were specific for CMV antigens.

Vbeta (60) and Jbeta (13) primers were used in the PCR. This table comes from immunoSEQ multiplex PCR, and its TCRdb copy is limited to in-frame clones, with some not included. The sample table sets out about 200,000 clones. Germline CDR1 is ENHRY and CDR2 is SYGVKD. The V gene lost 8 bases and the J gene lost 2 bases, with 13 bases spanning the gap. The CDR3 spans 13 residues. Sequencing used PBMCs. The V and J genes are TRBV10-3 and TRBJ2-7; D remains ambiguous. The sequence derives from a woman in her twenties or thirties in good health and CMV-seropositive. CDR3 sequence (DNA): TGTGCCATCGTTCGCAACTTGACCTACGAGCAGTACTTC. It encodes CAIVRNLTYEQYF.